The present T cell receptor (beta chain) was sequenced within a study of T cells after yellow fever vaccination (dated by TCRdb to between 2018 and 2021). Notes on the research overall: The SMART-Seq v4 Ultra Low Input RNA kit was used to prepare libraries from fractions with low cell numbers. Two healthy male donors made up the cohort, one aged 18 to 29 years and the other aged 30 to 39 years. To follow T-cell clones before and after primary and booster YFV17D yellow fever vaccination, bulk TCR alpha and beta repertoires were sequenced over time. Blood samples were taken at several timepoints before and after primary and secondary immunization, and bulk PBMC replicates and cell subsets were isolated.

The treatment or condition label on this specimen signifies: live attenuated yellow fever vaccine strain. At every blood-draw timepoint, two biological replicates of bulk PBMCs were collected. A standard Ficoll-Paque protocol was used to isolate PBMCs from peripheral blood. TriZol was used to extract RNA from bulk PBMCs, from CD4 and CD8 fractions, and from dextramer-positive and dextramer-negative fractions. The germline V gene encodes CDR1 KGHSH and CDR2 LQKENI. Trimming at the junction amounts to 3 bases on V and 3 bases on J, and the germline ends lie 11 bases apart. The CDR3 goes from the cysteine to the phenylalanine over 14 residues. Only the CDR3 DNA is retained, 42 bases long and in frame from the first base. TCR cDNA was synthesized by 5'RACE template switching, which introduced a universal primer site and unique molecular identifiers. Priming of cDNA synthesis was performed from both the TCR alpha and TCR beta constant segments. Library amplification involved two PCR steps, and the second step added sample barcodes and sequencing adapters. Sequencing of libraries was done on Illumina HiSeq 2500 (2x100 bp) or NovaSeq (2x150 bp). In the paper's pipeline: MIGEC handled demultiplexing of reads and collapsing into UMI consensus sequences, while MiXCR performed V(D)J alignment. Clonotypes responding to the vaccine were identified with edgeR on replicate PBMC samples, with the criteria of FDR below 0.01 and a log2 fold change above 5 up to day 15. Each bulk clonotype received a CD4 or CD8 identity based on whether the sequenced CD4 or CD8 repertoire contained that clonotype at higher abundance. Starting from the raw public reads, TCRdb applied fastp trimming at Q25, assembled clones with MiXCR and retained in-frame beta chains. Rows are unified per CDR3 protein, each entry keeping the most common DNA and genes. These V and J calls rely on TCRdb rather than the paper's analysis. In this sample the table shows just under 600,000 distinct CDR3 sequences, roughly 14% of which occur a single time. The ten largest make up roughly 13% of the sample.

This clonotype was picked up a small number of times. Its binding antigen is unknown. Base qualities are not provided; no much larger clone lies one nucleotide away. The research as a whole found: After the booster, most clones that had expanded after primary vaccination were detected again (around 97% of CD4 and around 88% of CD8), suggesting broad maintenance of memory. A small fraction of clonotypes showed up in both the CD4 and CD8 compartments, probably as a result of convergent recombination. The study included only a couple of donors, which limits how far the findings can be generalized. Compared with the primary T-cell response, the secondary T-cell response was weaker but faster, peaking on day 5 rather than day 15. Computational filtering was required because FACS-sorted repertoires could contain abundant contaminating clonotypes from the bulk population.

This receptor was obtained from a man between 25 and 39 years old who received the YFV17D yellow fever vaccine. The sequencing used PBMCs, collected on the day of the yellow fever booster vaccination. In this chain, TRBV18 is recombined with TRBJ2-5; TRBD1 might be the D gene, on 6 matching bases. The nucleotides are TGTGCCAGCTCACCTCGGACAGTGGAAGAGACCCAGTACTTC. It codes for CASSPRTVEETQYF.